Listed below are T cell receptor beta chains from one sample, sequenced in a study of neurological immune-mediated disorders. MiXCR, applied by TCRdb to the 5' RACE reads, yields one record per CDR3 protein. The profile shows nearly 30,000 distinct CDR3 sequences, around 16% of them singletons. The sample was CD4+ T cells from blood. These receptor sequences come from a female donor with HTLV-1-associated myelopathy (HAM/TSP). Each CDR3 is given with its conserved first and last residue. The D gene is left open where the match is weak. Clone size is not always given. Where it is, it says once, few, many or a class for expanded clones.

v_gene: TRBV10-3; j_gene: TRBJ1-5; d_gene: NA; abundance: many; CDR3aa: CATNTQDQPQHF; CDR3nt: TGTGCCACCAATACTCAGGATCAGCCCCAGCATTTT
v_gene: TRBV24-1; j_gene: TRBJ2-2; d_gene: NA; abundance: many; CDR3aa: CATSDSSGELFF; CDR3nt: TGTGCCACCAGTGATTCCAGCGGGGAGCTGTTTTTT
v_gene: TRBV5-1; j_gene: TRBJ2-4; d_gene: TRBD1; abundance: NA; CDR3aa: CASSSGTGLNIQYF; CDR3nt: TGCGCCAGCAGCTCCGGGACAGGGCTAAACATTCAGTACTTC
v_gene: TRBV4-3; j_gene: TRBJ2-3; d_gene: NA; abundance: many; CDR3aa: CASSQVPPRPTDTQYF; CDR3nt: TGCGCCAGCAGCCAAGTCCCCCCCCGGCCCACAGATACGCAGTATTTT
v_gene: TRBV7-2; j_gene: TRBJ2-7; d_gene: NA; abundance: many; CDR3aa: CASSLEEAGHYEQYF; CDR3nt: TGTGCCAGCAGCTTAGAAGAAGCGGGACACTACGAGCAGTACTTC
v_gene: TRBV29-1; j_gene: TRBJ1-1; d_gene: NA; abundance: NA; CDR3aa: CSVEAQEQLNTEAFF; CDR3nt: TGCAGCGTTGAAGCGCAAGAACAATTGAACACTGAAGCTTTCTTT
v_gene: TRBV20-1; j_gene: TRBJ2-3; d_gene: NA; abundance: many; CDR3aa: CSARVQNLDTQYF; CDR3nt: TGCAGTGCTAGAGTACAGAACCTAGATACGCAGTATTTT
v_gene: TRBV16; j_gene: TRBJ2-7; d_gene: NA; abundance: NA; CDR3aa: CASQSQDSYEQYF; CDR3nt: TGTGCCAGCCAATCGCAGGACTCCTACGAGCAGTACTTC
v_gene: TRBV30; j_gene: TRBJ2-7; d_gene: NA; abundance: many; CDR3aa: CAWGETYEQYF; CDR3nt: TGTGCCTGGGGAGAAACCTACGAGCAGTACTTC
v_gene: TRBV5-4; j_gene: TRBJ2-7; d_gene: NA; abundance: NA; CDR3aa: CASSLRQGDEQYF; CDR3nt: TGTGCCAGCAGCCTGAGGCAGGGCGACGAGCAGTACTTC
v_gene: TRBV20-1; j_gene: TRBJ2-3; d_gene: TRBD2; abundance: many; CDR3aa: CSAKGLAGDGSTDTQYF; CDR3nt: TGCAGTGCTAAGGGACTAGCGGGAGATGGTAGCACAGATACGCAGTATTTT
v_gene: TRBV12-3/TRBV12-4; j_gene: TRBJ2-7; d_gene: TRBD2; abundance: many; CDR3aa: CASSPGLAGLYEQYF; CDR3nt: TGTGCCAGCAGCCCTGGACTAGCGGGACTGTACGAGCAGTACTTC
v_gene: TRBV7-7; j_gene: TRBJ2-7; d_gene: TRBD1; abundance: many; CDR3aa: CASSPGTGGSYEQYF; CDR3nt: TGTGCTAGCAGCCCCGGGACAGGGGGATCCTACGAGCAGTACTTC
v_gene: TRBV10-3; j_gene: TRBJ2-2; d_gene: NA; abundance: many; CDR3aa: CAIRGGLNTGELFF; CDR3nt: TGTGCCATCAGGGGGGGACTCAACACCGGGGAGCTGTTTTTT
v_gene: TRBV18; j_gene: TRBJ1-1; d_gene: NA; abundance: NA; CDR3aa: CASSPVSAPMNTEAFF; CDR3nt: TGTGCCAGCTCACCAGTCTCGGCACCCATGAACACTGAAGCTTTCTTT
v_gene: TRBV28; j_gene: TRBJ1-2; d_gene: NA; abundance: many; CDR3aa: CASSLGQYGYGYTF; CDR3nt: TGTGCCAGCAGTTTAGGGCAGTACGGCTATGGCTACACCTTC
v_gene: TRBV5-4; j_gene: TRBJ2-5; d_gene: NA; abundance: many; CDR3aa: CATHSQQGQETQYF; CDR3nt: TGTGCCACCCACAGCCAGCAGGGACAAGAGACCCAGTACTTC
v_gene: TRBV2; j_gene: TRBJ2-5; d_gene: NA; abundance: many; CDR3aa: CASSRGSVQETQYF; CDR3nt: TGTGCCAGCAGTCGGGGTTCAGTACAAGAGACCCAGTACTTC
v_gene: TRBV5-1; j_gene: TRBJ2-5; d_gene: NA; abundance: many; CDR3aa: CASSLIGQETQYF; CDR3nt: TGCGCCAGCAGCTTGATAGGGCAAGAGACCCAGTACTTC
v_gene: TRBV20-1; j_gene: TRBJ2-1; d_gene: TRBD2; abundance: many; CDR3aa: CSAELAGGRSEQFF; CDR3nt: TGCAGTGCAGAACTAGCGGGGGGGCGTAGTGAGCAGTTCTTC
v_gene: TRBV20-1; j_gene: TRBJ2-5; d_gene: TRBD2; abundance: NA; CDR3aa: CSARRGGLALKETQYF; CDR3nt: TGCAGTGCTAGAAGGGGGGGACTAGCGTTAAAAGAGACCCAGTACTTC
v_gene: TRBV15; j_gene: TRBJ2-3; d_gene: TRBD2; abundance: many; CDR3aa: CATSRVSSGGIDTQYF; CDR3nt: TGTGCCACCAGCAGAGTATCTAGCGGGGGCATTGATACGCAGTATTTT
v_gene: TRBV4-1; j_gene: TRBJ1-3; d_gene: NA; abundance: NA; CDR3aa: CASSLLGYSGNTIYF; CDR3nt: TGCGCCAGCAGCCTTCTGGGATACTCTGGAAACACCATATATTTT
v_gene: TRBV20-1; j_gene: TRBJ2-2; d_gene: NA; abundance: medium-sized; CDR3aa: CSAGVVGELFF; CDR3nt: TGCAGTGCTGGAGTAGTCGGGGAGCTGTTTTTT
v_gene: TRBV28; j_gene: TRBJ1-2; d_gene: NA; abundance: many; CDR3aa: CASSIIGTDYGYTF; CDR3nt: TGTGCCAGCAGCATAATTGGGACTGACTATGGCTACACCTTC
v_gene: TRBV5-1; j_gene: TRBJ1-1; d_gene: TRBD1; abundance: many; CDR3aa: CASSSQTGGSGNEAFF; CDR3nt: TGCGCCAGCAGCTCCCAGACAGGGGGCTCCGGAAATGAAGCTTTCTTT
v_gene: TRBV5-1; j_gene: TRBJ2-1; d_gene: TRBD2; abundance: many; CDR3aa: CASSLTSGSYNEQFF; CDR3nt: TGCGCCAGCAGCTTGACTAGCGGATCCTACAATGAGCAGTTCTTC
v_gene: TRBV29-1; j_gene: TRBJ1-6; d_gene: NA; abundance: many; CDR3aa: CSVAQGNNSPLHF; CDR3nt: TGCAGCGTTGCCCAGGGCAATAATTCACCCCTCCACTTT
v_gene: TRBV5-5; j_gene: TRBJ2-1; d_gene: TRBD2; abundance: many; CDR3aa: CASSLSERGNYNEQFF; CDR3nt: TGTGCCAGCAGCCTCTCCGAGCGGGGGAACTACAATGAGCAGTTCTTC
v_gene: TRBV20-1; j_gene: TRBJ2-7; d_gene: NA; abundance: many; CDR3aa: CSARKRTGISYEQYF; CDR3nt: TGCAGTGCGCGGAAGCGGACGGGTATCTCCTACGAGCAGTACTTC
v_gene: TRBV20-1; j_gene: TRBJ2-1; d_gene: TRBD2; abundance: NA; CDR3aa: CSAWREGHYNEQFF; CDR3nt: TGCAGTGCCTGGCGGGAGGGCCACTACAATGAGCAGTTCTTC
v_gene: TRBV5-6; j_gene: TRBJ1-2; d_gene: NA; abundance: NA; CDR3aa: CASSLVALRDYGYTF; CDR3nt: TGTGCCAGCAGCTTGGTGGCCCTACGGGACTATGGCTACACCTTC
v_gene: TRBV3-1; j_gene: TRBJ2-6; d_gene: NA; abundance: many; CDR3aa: CASSRSSGANVLTF; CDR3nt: TGTGCCAGCAGCAGGAGCTCTGGGGCCAACGTCCTGACTTTC
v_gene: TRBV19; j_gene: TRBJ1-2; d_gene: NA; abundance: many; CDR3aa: CASSRTGRLDYGYTF; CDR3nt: TGTGCCAGTAGTAGAACAGGGAGGTTGGACTATGGCTACACCTTC
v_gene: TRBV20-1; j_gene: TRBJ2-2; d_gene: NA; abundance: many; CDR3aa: CSARDGRTPTGELFF; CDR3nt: TGCAGTGCTAGAGATGGAAGAACCCCCACCGGGGAGCTGTTTTTT
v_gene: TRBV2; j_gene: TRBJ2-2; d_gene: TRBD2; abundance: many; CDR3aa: CASSASGRGTGELFF; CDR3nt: TGTGCCAGCAGTGCTAGCGGGAGAGGTACCGGGGAGCTGTTTTTT
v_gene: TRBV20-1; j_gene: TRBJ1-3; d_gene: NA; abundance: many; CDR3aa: CSARNILNSGNTIYF; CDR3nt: TGCAGTGCTAGGAACATACTGAACTCTGGAAACACCATATATTTT
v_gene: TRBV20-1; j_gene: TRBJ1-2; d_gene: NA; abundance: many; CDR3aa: CSARRGADWTAMYYGYTF; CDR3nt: TGCAGTGCTAGGCGCGGAGCGGACTGGACGGCGATGTACTATGGCTACACCTTC
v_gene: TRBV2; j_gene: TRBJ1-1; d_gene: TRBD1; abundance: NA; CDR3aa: CASTRDSNTEAFF; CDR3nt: TGTGCCAGCACAAGGGACAGCAACACTGAAGCTTTCTTT
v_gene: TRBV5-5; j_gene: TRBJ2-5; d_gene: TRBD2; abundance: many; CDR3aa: CASSPAGQETQYF; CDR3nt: TGTGCCAGCAGCCCAGCGGGACAAGAGACCCAGTACTTC
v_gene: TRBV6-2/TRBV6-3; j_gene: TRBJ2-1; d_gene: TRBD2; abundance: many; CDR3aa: CASSYGIRGGREQFF; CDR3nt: TGTGCCAGCAGTTACGGGATTCGGGGGGGCCGTGAGCAGTTCTTC
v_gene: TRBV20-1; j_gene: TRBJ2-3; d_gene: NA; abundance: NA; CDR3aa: CSATLWFGTDTQYF; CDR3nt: TGCAGTGCTACCCTATGGTTTGGCACAGATACGCAGTATTTT
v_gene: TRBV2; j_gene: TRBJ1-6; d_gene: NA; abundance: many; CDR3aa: CASSGSGAGGSPLHF; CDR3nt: TGTGCCAGCAGTGGCTCAGGGGCCGGAGGCTCACCCCTCCACTTT
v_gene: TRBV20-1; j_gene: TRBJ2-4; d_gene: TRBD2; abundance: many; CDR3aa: CSASDSGGTRNIQYF; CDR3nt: TGCAGTGCTAGTGATAGCGGGGGGACGAGAAACATTCAGTACTTC
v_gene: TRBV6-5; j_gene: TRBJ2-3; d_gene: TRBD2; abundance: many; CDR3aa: CASSRTSGRQDTQYF; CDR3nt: TGTGCCAGCAGTAGGACTAGCGGGAGGCAAGATACGCAGTATTTT
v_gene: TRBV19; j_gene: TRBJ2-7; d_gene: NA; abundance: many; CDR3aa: CASSMDGTYEQYF; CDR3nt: TGTGCCAGTAGTATGGACGGAACCTACGAGCAGTACTTC
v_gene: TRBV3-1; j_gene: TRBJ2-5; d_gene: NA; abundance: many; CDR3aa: CASSRPRETQYF; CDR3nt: TGTGCCAGCAGCCGGCCTCGGGAGACCCAGTACTTC
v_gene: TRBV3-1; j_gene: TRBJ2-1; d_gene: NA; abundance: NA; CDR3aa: CASSHPLPCSLYNEQFF; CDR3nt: TGTGCCAGCAGCCACCCATTACCGTGTTCCTTATACAATGAGCAGTTCTTC
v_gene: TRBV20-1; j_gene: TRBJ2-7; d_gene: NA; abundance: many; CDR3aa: CSARDWGQGFREQYF; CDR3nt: TGCAGTGCTAGAGATTGGGGGCAGGGATTTAGGGAGCAGTACTTC
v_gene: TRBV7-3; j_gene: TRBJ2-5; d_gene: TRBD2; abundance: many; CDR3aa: CASSLNTSGGLQETQYF; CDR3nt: TGTGCCAGCAGCTTAAACACTAGCGGGGGGCTCCAAGAGACCCAGTACTTC
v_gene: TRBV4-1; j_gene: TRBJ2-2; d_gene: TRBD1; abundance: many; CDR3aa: CASGTGTGDTGELFF; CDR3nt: TGCGCCAGCGGGACCGGGACAGGAGACACCGGGGAGCTGTTTTTT
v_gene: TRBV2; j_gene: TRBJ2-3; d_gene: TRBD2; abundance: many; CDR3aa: CASSEWEGPDTQYF; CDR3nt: TGTGCCAGCAGTGAATGGGAGGGCCCAGATACGCAGTATTTT
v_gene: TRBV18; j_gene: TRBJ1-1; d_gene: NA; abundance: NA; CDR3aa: CASSPQKGGTEAFF; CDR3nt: TGTGCCAGCTCACCACAGAAGGGGGGTACTGAAGCTTTCTTT
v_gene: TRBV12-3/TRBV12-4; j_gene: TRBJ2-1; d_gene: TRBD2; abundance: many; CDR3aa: CASTSGGSSYNEQFF; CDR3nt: TGTGCCAGTACTAGCGGGGGAAGCTCCTACAATGAGCAGTTCTTC